This TCR beta chain was sequenced for a study of T cells in Graves' hyperthyroidism and ophthalmopathy. Thyroid ultrasound, orbital computed tomography, clinical symptoms, and serum thyroxine and TRAb underpinned diagnoses. The source material, RNA transcripts, was used to amplify TCR beta CDR3 regions. When the TCR CDR3 underwent first-round RT-PCR, the HTBI primer set was used. TCRdb re-analysed the multiplex PCR reads in MiXCR, keeping a single row per CDR3 protein. The sample has about 99,000 distinct CDR3 sequences, 40% to 50% seen once; the top ten hold about 25%. Study-wide points: The model anticipated ophthalmopathy a median around six months pre-onset.

This clonotype was counted many times. Its antigen is not known. Germline V gives CDR1 SNHLY, CDR2 FYNNEI. CDR3 length: 14 residues. V was cut by 4 bases and J by 2 bases, with 9 bases left in between. The sequenced sample consisted of blood. The gene calls are TRBV2 and TRBJ1-3; D is uncertain. The receptor's source is a man in his forties or fifties with Graves' hyperthyroidism. CDR3 amino acids: CASSVLGAGNTIYF. The DNA for the CDR3 is TGTGCCAGCAGTGTTCTGGGAGCTGGAAACACCATATATTTT.